What follows is one T cell receptor (beta chain) and its context. Its antigen remains unknown. All CD8+ T cell subsets were sorted in triplicate at 330,000 or so cells each. This CDR3 has 15 residues. The germline gives CDR1 SEHNR, CDR2 FQNEAQ (reference sequence). The sample originates from a study of CXCR3-negative and CXCR3-positive naive CD8 T cells. Study information: Cumulative TRB read yield was approximately 135 million, averaging about 1.5 +/- 0.3 million per library.

Study results and limitations: Naive cells positive for CXCR3 carried more hydrophobic TRB CDR3s than CXCR3-negative ones.

Through 5' RACE with UMI labels, the TRB cDNA libraries were prepared. TCRdb reprocessed the 5' RACE reads; each CDR3 protein has one entry and no DNA is given. The repertoire table contains about 150,000 distinct CDR3 sequences. The source is a human donor in good health. Some clones in this sample may be carry-over from other donors' samples. V gene TRBV7-9 combines with J gene TRBJ2-1; the D call of TRBD1 rests on TCRdb alone, since no DNA is present to check it. What was sequenced was naive CXCR3+ CD8+ T cells from blood. This sample's subset: CD45RO-CCR7+CD27+CD95- naive CD8+ T cells expressing CXCR3 (TNR3+). The CDR3 sequence is CASSLPGQGIHEQFF.